The source of this T cell receptor beta chain is a study of preoperative IRX-2 immunotherapy in early breast cancer. This sample's treatment: preoperative locoregional IRX-2 cytokine immunotherapy. The CDR3 has 16 amino acids. The V end was cut by 0 bases, the J end by 2 bases, with 14 bases between. Per germline, CDR1 MNHEY and CDR2 SVGAGI. The method was immunoSEQ multiplex PCR; TCRdb's version includes in-frame clones alone and lacks a portion of them. The sample records approximately 34,000 clones, nearly 95% being singletons. The chain recombines TRBV6-5 with TRBJ2-7; a weak D match, TRBD2 (5 bases). The sample here was taken from a patient treated with IRX-2 immunotherapy. The TCR sequence derives from a human donor with breast cancer. Here the CDR3 reads CASSYSRPSGAYEQYF. For the CDR3, the DNA is TGTGCCAGCAGTTACTCTAGGCCTTCCGGGGCCTACGAGCAGTACTTC.